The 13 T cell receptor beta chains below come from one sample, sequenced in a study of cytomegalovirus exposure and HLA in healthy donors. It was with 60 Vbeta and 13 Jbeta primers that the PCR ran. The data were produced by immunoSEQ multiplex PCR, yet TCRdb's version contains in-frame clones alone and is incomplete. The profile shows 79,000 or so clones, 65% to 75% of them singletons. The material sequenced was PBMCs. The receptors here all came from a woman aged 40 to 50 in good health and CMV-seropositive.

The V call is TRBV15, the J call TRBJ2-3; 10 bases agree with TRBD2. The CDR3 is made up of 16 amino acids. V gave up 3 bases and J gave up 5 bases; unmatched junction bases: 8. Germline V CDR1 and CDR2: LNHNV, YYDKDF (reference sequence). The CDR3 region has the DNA TGTGCCACCAGCAGGGCCTCCACTAGCGGGGTAGATACGCAGTATTTT. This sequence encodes CATSRASTSGVDTQYF. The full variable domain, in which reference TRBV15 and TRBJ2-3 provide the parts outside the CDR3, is DAMVIQNPRYQVTQFGKPVTLSCSQTLNHNVMYWYQQKSSQAPKLLFHYYDKDFNNEADTPDNFQSRRPNTSFCFLDIRSPGLGDTAMYLCATSRASTSGVDTQYFGPGTRLTVL.

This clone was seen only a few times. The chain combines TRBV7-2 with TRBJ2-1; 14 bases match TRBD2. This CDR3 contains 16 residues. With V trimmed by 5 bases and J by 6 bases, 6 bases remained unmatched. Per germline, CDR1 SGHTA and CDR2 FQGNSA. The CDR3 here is CASSTGLAGGGNEQFF. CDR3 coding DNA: TGTGCCAGCAGCACCGGACTAGCGGGAGGTGGCAATGAGCAGTTCTTC.

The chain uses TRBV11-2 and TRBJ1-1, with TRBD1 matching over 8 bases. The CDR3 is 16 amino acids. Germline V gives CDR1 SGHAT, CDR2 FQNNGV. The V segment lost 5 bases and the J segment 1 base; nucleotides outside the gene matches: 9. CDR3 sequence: CASSHPGTGPNTEAFF. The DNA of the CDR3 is TGTGCCAGCAGCCACCCCGGGACAGGCCCGAACACTGAAGCTTTCTTT.

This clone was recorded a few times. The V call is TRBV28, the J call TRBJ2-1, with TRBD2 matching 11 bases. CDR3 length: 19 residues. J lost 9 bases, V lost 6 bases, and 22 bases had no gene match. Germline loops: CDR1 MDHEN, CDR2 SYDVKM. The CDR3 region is CASSSRWADLAGGQGEQFF. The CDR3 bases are TGTGCCAGCAGCTCCAGATGGGCGGATTTAGCGGGAGGGCAGGGTGAGCAGTTCTTC.

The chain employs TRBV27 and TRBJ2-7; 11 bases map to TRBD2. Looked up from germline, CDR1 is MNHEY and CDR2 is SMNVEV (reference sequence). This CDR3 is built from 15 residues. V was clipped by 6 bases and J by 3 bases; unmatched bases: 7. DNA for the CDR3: TGTGCCAGCAGCTTAGGTACTAGCGGGGGCTACGAGCAGTACTTC. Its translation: CASSLGTSGGYEQYF.

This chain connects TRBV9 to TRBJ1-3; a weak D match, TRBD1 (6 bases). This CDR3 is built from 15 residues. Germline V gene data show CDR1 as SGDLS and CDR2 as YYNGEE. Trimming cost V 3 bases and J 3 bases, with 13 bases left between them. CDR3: CASSETQGYGNTIYF. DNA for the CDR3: TGTGCCAGCAGCGAAACTCAGGGGTATGGAAACACCATATATTTT.

CDR3 region: CAWSPLSYEQYF. The CDR3 DNA reads TGTGCCTGGAGTCCCCTGTCCTACGAGCAGTACTTC. The V call is TRBV30, the J call TRBJ2-5; D unclear. The DNA end is a closer match to TRBJ2-7, so the J assignment may be wrong. The germline V gene encodes CDR1 GTSNPN and CDR2 SVGIG (reference sequence). This CDR3 contains 12 residues.

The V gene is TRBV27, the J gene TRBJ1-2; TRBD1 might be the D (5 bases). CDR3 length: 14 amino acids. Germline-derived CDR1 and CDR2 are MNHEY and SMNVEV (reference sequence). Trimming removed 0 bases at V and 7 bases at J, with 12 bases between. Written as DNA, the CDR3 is TGTGCCAGCAGTTTATCGCAGGGTATCGGTGGCTACACCTTC. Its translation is CASSLSQGIGGYTF.

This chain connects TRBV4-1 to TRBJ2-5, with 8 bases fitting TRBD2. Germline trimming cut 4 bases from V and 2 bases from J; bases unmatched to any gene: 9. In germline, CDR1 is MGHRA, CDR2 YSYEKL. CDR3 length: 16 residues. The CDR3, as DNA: TGCGCCAGCAGCCCCCCGGGTCGGGGGGGTCAAGAGACCCAGTACTTC. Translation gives CASSPPGRGGQETQYF.

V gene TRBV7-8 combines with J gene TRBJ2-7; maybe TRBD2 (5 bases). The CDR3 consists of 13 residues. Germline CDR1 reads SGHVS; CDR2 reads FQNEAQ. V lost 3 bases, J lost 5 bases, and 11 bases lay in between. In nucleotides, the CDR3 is TGTGCCAGCAGCTTCCTGGACTCGAACGAGCAGTACTTC. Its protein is CASSFLDSNEQYF.

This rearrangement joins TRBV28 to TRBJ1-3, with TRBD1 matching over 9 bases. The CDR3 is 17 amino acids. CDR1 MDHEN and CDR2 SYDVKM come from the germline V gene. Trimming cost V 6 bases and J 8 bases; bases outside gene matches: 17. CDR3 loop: CASRHPNYRGRPDTIYF. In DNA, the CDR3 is TGTGCCAGCAGACACCCCAACTACAGGGGGCGTCCGGACACCATATATTTT.

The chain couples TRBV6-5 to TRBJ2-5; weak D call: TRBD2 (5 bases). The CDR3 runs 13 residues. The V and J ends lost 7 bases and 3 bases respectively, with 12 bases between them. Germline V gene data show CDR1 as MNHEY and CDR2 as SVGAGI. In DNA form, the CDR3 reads TGTGCCAGCACCACCCCCGGGGAAGAGACCCAGTACTTC. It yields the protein CASTTPGEETQYF.

The CDR3 DNA follows: TGTGCCAGCAGAGGACTCGACCGGAATGAAAAACTGTTTTTT. It codes for CASRGLDRNEKLFF. The chain recombines TRBV6-5 with TRBJ1-4; D is undetermined. The CDR3 extends over 14 amino acids. Trimming pared 6 bases from V and 5 bases from J, leaving 13 bases between. Germline V gives CDR1 MNHEY, CDR2 SVGAGI.